Listed here is a single TCR beta chain. Its antigen is still unknown. This entry belongs to a study of T cells after yellow fever vaccination. Study as a whole: SMART-Seq v4 Ultra Low Input served to prepare low-cell-number fractions. The study, taken as a whole, reports: Repertoires sorted by FACS could include abundant clonotypes that are contaminants from the bulk population.

CDR3 length: 12 residues. Trimming left V 8 bases short and J 9 bases short, with 14 bases between. TCRdb re-called the 5' RACE reads with MiXCR, one entry per CDR3 protein. Here the sample spans 300,000 to 350,000 distinct CDR3 sequences, about 11% being singletons. This TCR came from a man aged 18-30 years who received the YFV17D yellow fever vaccine. V is TRBV12-3 or TRBV12-4 and J is TRBJ1-5; possibly TRBD1 for D (5 bases). Specimen: CD4+ T cells sorted from PBMCs, collected 45 days after the yellow fever booster vaccination. The CDR3, as DNA: TGTGCCAGCGGGAAAAGGGGCTCGCCCCAGCATTTT. Amino acid sequence: CASGKRGSPQHF.